Included here is one T cell receptor (beta chain) sequence, with context. Antigen: not known. Trimming took 2 bases from V and 8 from J; bases not matched to a gene: 5. The CDR3 extends over 14 amino acids. Germline V lookup: CDR1 MGHRA, CDR2 YSYEKL. TCRdb analysed the 5' RACE reads with MiXCR anew, one entry per CDR3 protein. The table records 45,000 to 55,000 distinct CDR3 sequences, approximately 10% of them present only once. This sample was taken from a study of early T cells in non-severe SARS-CoV-2 infection. Findings and caveats of the study: VDJdb-based annotation leaned toward anti-spike CD8 responses and missed private and CD4 specificities.

Specimen: whole blood. This TCR derives from an adult who was a healthcare worker with PCR-confirmed SARS-CoV-2 infection or an uninfected control (not recorded which). The gene calls are TRBV4-1 and TRBJ2-4; 8 nucleotides align to TRBD1. CDR3 bases: TGCGCCAGCAGCCAACCCAGGGGGCTGTACATTCAGTACTTC. Translation gives CASSQPRGLYIQYF.